This T cell receptor (beta chain) was identified during a study of T cell changes during pregnancy in multiple sclerosis. Some clones are missing from TCRdb's copy, which holds only in-frame ones; the method was immunoSEQ multiplex PCR. The table lists about 70,000 clones, 85% to 95% of them singletons. This CDR3 contains 15 residues. Trimming removed 1 base from V and 0 bases from J, with 8 bases in between. The germline CDR1 and CDR2 sequences are SEHNR and FQNEAQ (reference sequence). The sample in question was peripheral blood, obtained before pregnancy. The chain employs TRBV7-9 and TRBJ2-3; TRBD1 is a possible D gene (5 bases). The origin of this receptor is a female donor with multiple sclerosis, enrolled in a pregnancy study. In nucleotides, the CDR3 is TGTGCCAGCAGCTTAGTCGGACATAGCACAGATACGCAGTATTTT. It yields the protein CASSLVGHSTDTQYF.